This T cell receptor (beta chain) was documented in a study of blood T cell repertoires in COVID-19. Libraries were prepared by immunoSEQ multiplex PCR; TCRdb keeps only in-frame clonotypes and omits some of them. The sample contains around 130,000 clones, around 83% of which appear only once. Those who participated ranged in age from about 18 to 89 years and resided in about 24 US areas. Clinical histories supplied by participants themselves formed the basis of cohort assignment. The receptor's source is a young man who had recovered from COVID-19. Sequenced input: PBMCs or T cells enriched from blood (not recorded which).

The CDR3 coding sequence is TGTGCCAGCAGCTACTACCGACAGGGAAATGGCTACACCTTC. Translating gives CASSYYRQGNGYTF. V is TRBV7-2 and J is TRBJ1-2, with 7 bases aligning to TRBD1. Germline assignment: CDR1 SGHTA and CDR2 FQGNSA. The V segment lost 4 bases and the J segment 6 bases; nucleotides outside the gene matches: 8. This CDR3 is built from 14 residues.